Shown below are 13 T cell receptor beta chains from a single sample sequenced in a study of cytomegalovirus exposure and HLA in healthy donors. The PCR ran on 60 Vbeta and 13 Jbeta primers. TCRdb's copy holds only in-frame clones and misses some; the assay was immunoSEQ multiplex PCR. Its table lists 150,000 to 200,000 clones. Sample: PBMCs. These receptors were collected from a young man in good health and CMV-seronegative.

CDR3 nucleotide sequence: TGCGCCAGCAGGGGGGGACCCCTCGACGAGCAGTACTTC. It translates to CASRGGPLDEQYF. The chain employs TRBV10-1 and TRBJ2-7; D is perhaps TRBD2 (6 bases). CDR1 and CDR2 from the germline V gene are WNHNN and SYGVQD (reference sequence). This CDR3 region has 13 residues. The V gene lost 6 bases and the J gene lost 5 bases, with 14 bases spanning the gap.

The chain combines TRBV9 with TRBJ2-1; D is possibly TRBD1 (9 bases). The V end was cut by 3 bases, the J end by 1 base, with 17 bases between. The CDR3 is 17 amino acids. Germline values: CDR1 SGDLS, CDR2 YYNGEE. Here the CDR3 DNA reads TGTGCCAGCAGCGCGGGGGGGGGACAGGGTTCCTACAATGAGCAGTTCTTC. Encoded protein: CASSAGGGQGSYNEQFF. The whole variable domain, filled in from reference TRBV9 and TRBJ2-1, reads DSGVTQTPKHLITATGQRVTLRCSPRSGDLSVYWYQQSLDQGLQFLIQYYNGEERAKGNILERFSAQQFPDLHSELNLSSLELGDSALYFCASSAGGGQGSYNEQFFGPGTRLTVL.

The chain couples TRBV14 to TRBJ1-1; weak D call: TRBD1 (6 bases). CDR3 size: 13 residues. Trimming removed 0 bases from V and 9 bases from J, with 11 bases in between. Germline CDR1 reads SGHDN; CDR2 reads FVKESK. CDR3 sequence reads: CASSQEGQGKAFF. As DNA, the CDR3 is TGTGCCAGCAGCCAAGAGGGGCAGGGGAAAGCTTTCTTT.

This chain links TRBV12-5 with TRBJ2-7; D perhaps matches TRBD2 (5 bases). The V end lost 1 base, the J end lost 6 bases, and 7 bases lay between the germline ends. This CDR3 has 12 residues. Germline values: CDR1 LGHNT, CDR2 FRNRAP. CDR3 sequence reads: CASGLETSEQYF. The CDR3 region has the DNA TGTGCTAGTGGTTTGGAAACTAGCGAGCAGTACTTC.

The CDR3 reads CASSLDLSSYNEQFF. The CDR3 bases are TGTGCCAGCAGCTTGGATCTAAGCTCCTACAATGAGCAGTTCTTC. V usage is TRBV5-8 and J usage is TRBJ2-1; D is ambiguous. Trimming left V 0 bases short and J 0 bases short, with 7 bases between. This CDR3 has 15 residues. In germline, CDR1 is SGHTS, CDR2 YDEGEE.

J is TRBJ1-2 and V is TRBV28, with 8 nucleotides matching TRBD1. In germline, CDR1 is MDHEN, CDR2 SYDVKM. There are 15 residues in the CDR3. V dropped 8 bases and J dropped 7; count of bases not matched to a gene: 15. DNA for the CDR3: TGTGCCAGCGGCTTACCGGGACAGGATCTCGTTGGCTACACCTTC. Translation: CASGLPGQDLVGYTF.

The V and J genes are TRBV5-1 and TRBJ2-3, with 10 bases matching TRBD2. Per the germline V gene, CDR1 is SGHRS and CDR2 is YFSETQ. CDR3 length: 17 residues. The junction had 6 bases not matched to a gene; V was cut back by 0 bases and J by 2 bases. CDR3 DNA: TGCGCCAGCAGCTTGGCGCCAGCGGGGGGGCTCACAGATACGCAGTATTTT. It specifies CASSLAPAGGLTDTQYF.

In regard to this clone: Germline and junction disagree at one end, which may indicate a read error. The V call is TRBV4-2, the J call TRBJ1-1, with no clear D. CDR3 length: 14 amino acids. Germline CDR1 reads LGHNA; CDR2 reads YNFKEQ. For the CDR3, the DNA is TGTGCCAGCAGGGAGGGCGTGGGAAACAGTGAAGCTTTCTTT. This gives the protein CASREGVGNSEAFF.

This chain connects TRBV7-2 to TRBJ2-1; 11 positions agree with TRBD2. V lost 7 bases to trimming and J lost 5 bases; unmatched junction nucleotides: 7. Germline V gene lookup returns CDR1 SGHTA and CDR2 FQGNSA. The CDR3 sequence is 15 residues long. The CDR3 region has the DNA TGTGCCAGCAATCCTAGCGGGGGGCTCCACAATGAGCAGTTCTTC. Translated, it gives CASNPSGGLHNEQFF.

The J gene is TRBJ2-3, the V gene TRBV5-1, with 14 bases that match TRBD2. The CDR3 runs to 18 residues. J gave up 4 bases and V 5 bases, and 12 bases lay outside the gene matches. CDR1 is SGHRS, CDR2 YFSETQ, per germline. The CDR3 is CASSPGTSGSLWADTQYF. CDR3 bases: TGCGCCAGCAGTCCCGGGACTAGCGGGAGTTTATGGGCAGATACGCAGTATTTT.

The gene calls are TRBV20-1 and TRBJ1-2; D is unresolved. V lost 5 bases, J lost 8 bases, and 9 bases lay in between. CDR1 DFQATT and CDR2 SNEGSKA come from the germline V gene (reference sequence). CDR3 length: 10 residues. CDR3 sequence: CSAGPGGYTF. CDR3 nucleotides: TGCAGTGCTGGCCCCGGGGGCTACACCTTC.

The chain links TRBV5-4 to TRBJ2-3; 9 bases align to TRBD2. Germline CDR1 SGHNT, CDR2 YYREEE (reference sequence). CDR3 length: 15 amino acids. V lost 3 bases to trimming and J lost 4 bases; unmatched junction nucleotides: 6. The CDR3 spells CASSSERGAADTQYF. The DNA for the CDR3 is TGTGCCAGCAGCTCTGAGCGGGGGGCCGCAGATACGCAGTATTTT.

The chain recombines TRBV28 with TRBJ1-4; the D is unclear. The germline CDR1 and CDR2 sequences are MDHEN and SYDVKM. Trimming took 2 bases from V and 0 from J, leaving 10 bases between them. This CDR3 has 16 amino acids. This chain's CDR3 is CASSLRPSATNEKLFF. As DNA, the CDR3 is TGTGCCAGCAGTTTACGTCCCTCTGCAACTAATGAAAAACTGTTTTTT.